This T cell receptor beta chain originates from a study of blood T cell repertoires in COVID-19 (dated by TCRdb to 2020 to 2022). With respect to the entire study: Samples covering the acute and convalescent phases of COVID-19 were provided by collaborators in the United States, Italy and Spain. HLA class I and class II types, where available, came from metadata supplied by the sample provider rather than from assay-based typing. Subjects who had been exposed to COVID-19, were actively infected with it, or had recovered from it provided the deeply sampled blood TCRbeta repertoires that made up the dataset. The material from the prospective study consisted of cDNA or gDNA derived from T cells, B-cell-depleted T cells, or PBMCs. The samples were drawn from two sources: the first 160 participants of the ongoing ImmuneRACE study, and fewer than 1,500 subjects contributed by 6 global collaborators. The sample metadata nearly always contained a de-identified subject ID, COVID-19 status, age in years and sex. The repertoires were made available in a free public database intended to serve as a resource for research on the immune response to SARS-CoV-2. On the study overall, not on this receptor specifically: The amount of clinical and demographic metadata varied by source and participant and was provided uncurated.

This clone was observed a few times. No cognate antigen has been identified for it. The sample holds no much larger clone one base away, and base qualities are not on file. TCRbeta CDR3 regions were amplified from genomic DNA using the immunoSEQ Assay, a bias-controlled multiplex PCR. The authors' pipeline ran thus. Within the assay, amplification of reference gene primers was used to estimate how many nucleated cells each sample contained. To quantify the absolute abundance of each unique TCRbeta CDR3 rearrangement, sequence reads were collapsed and filtered. For each sample, productive Simpson clonality was calculated as the square root of Simpson's diversity index over productive rearrangements. The table was pulled from immuneACCESS by TCRdb, which kept in-frame rearrangements only. Such tables lose some clones; where checked, under half of the loss comes from unresolved V genes, and the rest has no known cause. The V and J calls and clone size are taken from that table; D and trimming were inferred from the DNA. This sample lists roughly 250,000 clones; roughly nine tenths were detected once. The top ten clones comprise 6% to 7% of the sample.

Participants in the prospective study were aged roughly 18 to 95 years, lived in 20 to 25 United States geographic areas, and enrolled through a virtual design. In the prospective study, cohorts were assigned on the basis of participant-reported clinical history obtained from a screening survey and a study questionnaire. In the prospective study, mobile phlebotomists collected whole blood, serum and a nasopharyngeal or oropharyngeal swab from each participant. Additional blood draws and questionnaires over an approximately 2-month period could optionally be provided by prospective study participants. Before DNA extraction, blood samples from the prospective study were shipped at room temperature or frozen. Including the terminal cysteine and phenylalanine, the CDR3 comprises 19 residues. The entry retains the CDR3 DNA only, 57 bases that are in frame from base 1. Germline trimming: 5 bases from V, 2 bases from J; junction bases outside gene matches: 16. The germline V gene (reference sequence) gives CDR1 as LNHDA and CDR2 as SQIVND.

Recombination linked TRBV19 to TRBJ1-5, with 9 bases aligning to TRBD1. The sample taken for sequencing was PBMCs or T cells enriched from blood (not recorded which). The TCR sequence derives from a woman aged 25 to 39 with acute COVID-19. At the DNA level, the sequence is TGTGCCAGTAGTGGACCACCGGGACAGGGTTGGCTGGGCAATCAGCCCCAGCATTTT. The translation is CASSGPPGQGWLGNQPQHF.